Reported below is one T cell receptor beta chain. This sample stems from a study of shared clonotypes between healthy human individuals. The germline V gene encodes CDR1 SNHLY and CDR2 FYNNEI. V was trimmed by 5 bases and J by 5 bases, leaving 12 bases between them. This CDR3 comprises 14 residues. TCRdb's table, derived via immunoSEQ multiplex PCR, lists solely in-frame clones and lacks some. The sample has over 1.4 million clones; about 96% are singletons. The chain employs TRBV2 and TRBJ1-4; no definite D call. The clonotype was recovered from a young man in good health. The sequencing input was naive CD4+ T cells sorted from blood. This sample's subset: CD45RA+ positively selected. This chain's CDR3 is CASSKEKRNEKLFF. The CDR3 coding sequence is TGTGCCAGCAGTAAAGAGAAGAGGAATGAAAAACTGTTTTTT. The full variable domain, in which reference TRBV2 and TRBJ1-4 provide the parts outside the CDR3, is EPEVTQTPSHQVTQMGQEVILRCVPISNHLYFYWYRQILGQKVEFLVSFYNNEISEKSEIFDDQFSVERPDGSNFTLKIRSTKLEDSAMYFCASSKEKRNEKLFFGSGTQLSVL.